What follows is one T cell receptor beta chain and its context. The antigen is unknown. The record originates from a study of STAT5B mutations in CD4+ large granular lymphocyte leukemia. Study observations and caveats: Patient CD4-sorted repertoires stayed more clonal than healthy ones after leukemic-clone removal.

This was a survey-level run. Some clones are missing from TCRdb's copy, which holds only in-frame ones; the method was immunoSEQ multiplex PCR. Altogether tens of thousands of clones are present, over 70% being singletons, with the ten largest covering around 0.99%. Trimming stripped 4 bases from V and 4 bases from J, with 19 bases between. Germline V gene data show CDR1 as GTSNPN and CDR2 as SVGIG (reference sequence). The CDR3 consists of 16 residues. The sample was CD4+ T cells from blood buffy coats. The sequence was obtained from a human donor in good health. The chain recombines TRBV30 with TRBJ2-2; possibly TRBD2 for D (6 bases). DNA of the CDR3: TGTGCCTGGAAGACGGGGGTGACAGTGAGCACCGGGGAGCTGTTTTTT. Translation: CAWKTGVTVSTGELFF.